A selection of T cell receptor beta chains follows, all from one sample in a study of early T cells in non-severe SARS-CoV-2 infection. MiXCR was run by TCRdb on the 5' RACE reads, yielding one entry per CDR3 protein. The sample carries tens of thousands of distinct CDR3 sequences, approximately 12% recorded once. Sequenced: whole blood. Every receptor here comes from an adult who was a healthcare worker with PCR-confirmed SARS-CoV-2 infection or an uninfected control (not recorded which). The conserved cysteine and the conserved F or W are not part of the CDR3 here. Fields, in order: CDR3 length, V gene, J gene, CDR3 protein.

14	TRBV11-2	TRBJ2-1	ASSPGGQGRRNEQF
10	TRBV5-6	TRBJ1-1	ASSRDSMKAF
14	TRBV4-1	TRBJ1-4	ASSQDRGQGYEKLF
15	TRBV13	TRBJ1-4	ASSLTTGFRANEKLF
14	TRBV11-3	TRBJ2-1	ASSPGTSISYNEQF
10	TRBV29-1	TRBJ1-1	SVLLINTEAF
10	TRBV10-3	TRBJ1-1	AISDGPPEAF
13	TRBV9	TRBJ1-1	ASSAPPDPNTEAF
12	TRBV20-1	TRBJ2-3	SAESGRAAYTQY
13	TRBV7-3	TRBJ1-5	ASSPGPGSNQPQH
15	TRBV27	TRBJ2-1	ASSLFGQSKSYNEQF
13	TRBV12-3/TRBV12-4	TRBJ2-2	ASRTSGSGTGELF
14	TRBV7-2	TRBJ2-3	ASSPHGGVSTDTQY
13	TRBV5-6	TRBJ2-3	ASSRGTSGTDTQY
12	TRBV11-3	TRBJ2-4	ASSAPGEGGIQY
13	TRBV9	TRBJ2-1	ASSKAGGPYNEQF
13	TRBV6-1	TRBJ2-3	ASSTQRGSTDTQY
13	TRBV4-1	TRBJ2-1	ASSQVQGFGNEQF
13	TRBV5-1	TRBJ2-1	ASSPGLAGYNEQF
9	TRBV10-3	TRBJ2-1	AISEFSEQF
13	TRBV5-4	TRBJ1-1	ASSLDRPVNTEAF
12	TRBV5-4	TRBJ2-3	ATRLAGSTDTQY
11	TRBV5-1	TRBJ1-4	ASQTAPGEKLF
11	TRBV6-1	TRBJ2-7	ASSEVQVPEQY
15	TRBV7-9	TRBJ1-1	ASSLSGWGLRNTEAF
14	TRBV11-2	TRBJ1-2	ASSLDHQAFNYGYT
17	TRBV7-7	TRBJ2-7	ASRLPRGVEPIPPYEQY
13	TRBV7-2	TRBJ1-4	ASSPTVSTNEKLF
13	TRBV29-1	TRBJ2-3	SVEFSGAPTDTQY
13	TRBV19	TRBJ2-7	ASSGATGANYEQY
11	TRBV20-1	TRBJ2-4	GIAGRIKNIQY
11	TRBV5-1	TRBJ2-3	ASSPQGIDTQY
10	TRBV29-1	TRBJ1-1	SVGLWNTEAF
13	TRBV12-3/TRBV12-4	TRBJ2-7	ASSLVGPASSEQY
11	TRBV6-2/TRBV6-3	TRBJ2-5	ASSPRVGETQY
12	TRBV6-6	TRBJ2-7	ASSSQASGVEQY
14	TRBV24-1	TRBJ2-3	ATSDSLQGDWDTRY
13	TRBV19	TRBJ2-2	ASSIGLAGTGELF
11	TRBV11-2	TRBJ2-7	ASSLVGQNEQY
13	TRBV25-1	TRBJ2-1	ASRTHGGSFHEQF
13	TRBV5-1	TRBJ2-3	ATQARGAKTDTQY
14	TRBV6-6	TRBJ2-5	ASSLSPEGGDETQY
13	TRBV18	TRBJ2-5	ASSPPTRREETQY
13	TRBV7-2	TRBJ2-1	ASSSPVTSYNEQF
12	TRBV5-1	TRBJ1-1	ASSSTGGNPEAF
14	TRBV7-3	TRBJ2-2	ASSSAGGSNTGELF
10	TRBV29-1	TRBJ1-1	SEGTVNTEAF
12	TRBV24-1	TRBJ2-5	ATSGMSGGKTQY
14	TRBV5-1	TRBJ1-1	ASSLLTRDLNTEAF
14	TRBV15	TRBJ2-2	ATSGGDRDLAGELF
11	TRBV29-1	TRBJ2-7	SVVLLDGYEQY
13	TRBV6-1	TRBJ2-1	ASTLGGSKHNEQF
11	TRBV24-1	TRBJ1-1	ATSELDRFEAF
12	TRBV5-1	TRBJ2-3	ASSPTAEADTQY